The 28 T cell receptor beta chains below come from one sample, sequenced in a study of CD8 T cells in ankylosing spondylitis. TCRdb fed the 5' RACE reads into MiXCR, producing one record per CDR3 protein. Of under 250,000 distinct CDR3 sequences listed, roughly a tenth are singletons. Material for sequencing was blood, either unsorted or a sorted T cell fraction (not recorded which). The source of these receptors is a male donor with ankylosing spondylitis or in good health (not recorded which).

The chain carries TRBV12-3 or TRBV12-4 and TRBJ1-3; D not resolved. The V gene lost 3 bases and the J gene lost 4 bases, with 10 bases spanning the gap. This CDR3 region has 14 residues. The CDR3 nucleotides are TGTGCCAGCAGTTTCTTAGGGTTGGGAAACACCATATATTTT. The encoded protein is CASSFLGLGNTIYF.

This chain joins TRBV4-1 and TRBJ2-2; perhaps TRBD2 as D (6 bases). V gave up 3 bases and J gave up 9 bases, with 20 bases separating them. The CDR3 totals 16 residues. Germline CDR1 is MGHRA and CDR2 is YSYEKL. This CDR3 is CASSQDPPAGNRELFF. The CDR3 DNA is TGCGCCAGCAGCCAGGATCCCCCAGCGGGTAACAGGGAGCTGTTTTTT.

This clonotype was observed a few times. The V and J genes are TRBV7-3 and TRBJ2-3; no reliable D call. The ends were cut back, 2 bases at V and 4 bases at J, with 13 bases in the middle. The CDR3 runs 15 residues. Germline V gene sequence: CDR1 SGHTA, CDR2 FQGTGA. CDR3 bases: TGTGCCAGCAGCTTAGGACGAGGTCAGGCAGATACGCAGTATTTT. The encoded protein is CASSLGRGQADTQYF.

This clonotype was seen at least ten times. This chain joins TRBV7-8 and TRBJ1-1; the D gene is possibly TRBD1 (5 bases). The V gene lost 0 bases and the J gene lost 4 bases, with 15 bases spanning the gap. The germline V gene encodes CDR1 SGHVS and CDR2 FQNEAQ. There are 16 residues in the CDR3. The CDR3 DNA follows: TGTGCCAGCAGCTTAGCTGCCGGGATGGGGGGCACTGAAGCTTTCTTT. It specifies CASSLAAGMGGTEAFF. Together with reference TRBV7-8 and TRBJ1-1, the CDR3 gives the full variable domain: GAGVSQSPRYKVAKRGQDVALRCDPISGHVSLFWYQQALGQGPEFLTYFQNEAQLDKSGLPSDRFFAERPEGSVSTLKIQRTQQEDSAVYLCASSLAAGMGGTEAFFGQGTRLTVV.

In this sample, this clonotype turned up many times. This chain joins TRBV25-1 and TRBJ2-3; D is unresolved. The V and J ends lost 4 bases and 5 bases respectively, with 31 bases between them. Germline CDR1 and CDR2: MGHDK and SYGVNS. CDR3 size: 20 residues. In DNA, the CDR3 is TGTGCCAGCAGTGTGTCTTACTCGGAACCCAATGGCCCGGAGATAGATACGCAGTATTTT. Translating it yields CASSVSYSEPNGPEIDTQYF.

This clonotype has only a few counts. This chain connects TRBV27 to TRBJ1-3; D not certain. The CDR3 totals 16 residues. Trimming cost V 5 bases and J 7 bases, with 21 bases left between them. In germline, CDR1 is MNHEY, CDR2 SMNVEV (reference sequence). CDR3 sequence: CASSRRYHFSFNTIYF. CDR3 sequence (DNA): TGTGCCAGCAGTCGACGATACCATTTCAGTTTTAACACCATATATTTT.

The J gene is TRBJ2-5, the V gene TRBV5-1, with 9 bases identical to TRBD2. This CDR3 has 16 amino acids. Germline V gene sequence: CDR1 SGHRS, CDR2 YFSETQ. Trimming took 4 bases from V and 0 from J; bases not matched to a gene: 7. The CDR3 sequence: CASSQEPSGNQETQYF. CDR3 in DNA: TGCGCCAGCAGCCAGGAGCCTAGCGGGAACCAAGAGACCCAGTACTTC.

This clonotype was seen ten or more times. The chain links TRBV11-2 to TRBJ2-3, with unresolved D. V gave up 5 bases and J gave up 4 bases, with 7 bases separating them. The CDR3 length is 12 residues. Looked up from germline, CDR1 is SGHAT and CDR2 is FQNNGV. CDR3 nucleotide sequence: TGTGCCAGCAGCCCCGGGCCAGATACGCAGTATTTT. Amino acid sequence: CASSPGPDTQYF.

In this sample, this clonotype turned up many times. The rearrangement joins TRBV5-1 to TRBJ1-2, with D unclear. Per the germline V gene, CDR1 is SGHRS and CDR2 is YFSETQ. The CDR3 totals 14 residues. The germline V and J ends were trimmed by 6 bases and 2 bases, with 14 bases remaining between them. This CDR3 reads CASKVALQNYGYTF. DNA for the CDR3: TGCGCCAGCAAAGTTGCTCTCCAAAACTATGGCTACACCTTC.

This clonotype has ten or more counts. CDR3 coding DNA: TGTGCCACTCCTCAGGGACGGTCGAACACTGAAGCTTTCTTT. Translating gives CATPQGRSNTEAFF. This sequence joins TRBV7-2 and TRBJ1-1, with a tentative D call TRBD1 (5 bases). The CDR3 extends over 14 amino acids. Germline CDR1 is SGHTA and CDR2 is FQGNSA. The V end was cut by 10 bases, the J end by 1 base, with 16 bases between.

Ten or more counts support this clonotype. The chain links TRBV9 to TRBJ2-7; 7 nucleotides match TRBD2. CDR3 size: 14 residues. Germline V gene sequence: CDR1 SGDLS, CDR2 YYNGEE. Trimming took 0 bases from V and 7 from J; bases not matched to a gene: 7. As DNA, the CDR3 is TGTGCCAGCAGCGTAGATGGGACTACGAGGGAGCAGTACTTC. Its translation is CASSVDGTTREQYF.

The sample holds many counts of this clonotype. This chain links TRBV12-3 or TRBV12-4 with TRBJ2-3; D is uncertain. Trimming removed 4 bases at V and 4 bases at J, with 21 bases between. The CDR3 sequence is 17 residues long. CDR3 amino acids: CASSSGGFPGRPDTQYF. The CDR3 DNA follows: TGTGCCAGCAGTTCGGGTGGGTTCCCCGGAAGGCCAGATACGCAGTATTTT.

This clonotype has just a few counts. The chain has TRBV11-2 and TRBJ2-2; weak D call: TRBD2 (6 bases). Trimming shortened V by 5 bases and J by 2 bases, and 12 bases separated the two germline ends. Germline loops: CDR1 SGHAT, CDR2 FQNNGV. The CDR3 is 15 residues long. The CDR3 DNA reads TGTGCCAGCAGCCCGGGACTTCCAAACACCGGGGAGCTGTTTTTT. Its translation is CASSPGLPNTGELFF.

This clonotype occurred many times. The CDR3 protein is CSARTGPTEAFF. The CDR3 DNA sequence: TGCAGTGCGAGGACAGGGCCCACTGAAGCTTTCTTT. The rearrangement uses TRBV20-1 and TRBJ1-1; 8 positions agree with TRBD1. The V segment lost 6 bases and the J segment 4 bases; nucleotides outside the gene matches: 4. Germline V lookup: CDR1 DFQATT, CDR2 SNEGSKA (reference sequence). This CDR3 is 12 amino acids long.

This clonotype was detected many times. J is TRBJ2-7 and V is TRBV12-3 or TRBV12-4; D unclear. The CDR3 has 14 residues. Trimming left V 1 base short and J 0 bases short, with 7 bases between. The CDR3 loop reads CASSLGGSSYEQYF. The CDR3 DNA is TGTGCCAGCAGTTTAGGGGGAAGCTCCTACGAGCAGTACTTC.

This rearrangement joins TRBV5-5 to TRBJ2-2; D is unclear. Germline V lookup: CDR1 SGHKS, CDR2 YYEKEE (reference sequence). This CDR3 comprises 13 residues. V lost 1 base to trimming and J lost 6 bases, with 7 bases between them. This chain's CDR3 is CASSLNPSGELFF. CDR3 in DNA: TGTGCCAGCAGCTTGAATCCTTCCGGGGAGCTGTTTTTT.

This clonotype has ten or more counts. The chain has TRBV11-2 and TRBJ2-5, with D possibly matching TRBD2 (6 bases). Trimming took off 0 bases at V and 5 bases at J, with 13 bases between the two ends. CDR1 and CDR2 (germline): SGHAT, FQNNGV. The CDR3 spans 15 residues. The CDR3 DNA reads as TGTGCCAGCAGCTTAGATCCGGGGACTTTGGAGACCCAGTACTTC. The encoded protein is CASSLDPGTLETQYF.

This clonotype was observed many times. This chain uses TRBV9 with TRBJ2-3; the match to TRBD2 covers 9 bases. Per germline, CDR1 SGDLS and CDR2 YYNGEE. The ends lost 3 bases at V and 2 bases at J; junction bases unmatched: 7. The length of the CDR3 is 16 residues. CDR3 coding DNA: TGTGCCAGCAGCGCCGAAGCGGGAGGACTCACAGATACGCAGTATTTT. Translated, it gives CASSAEAGGLTDTQYF.

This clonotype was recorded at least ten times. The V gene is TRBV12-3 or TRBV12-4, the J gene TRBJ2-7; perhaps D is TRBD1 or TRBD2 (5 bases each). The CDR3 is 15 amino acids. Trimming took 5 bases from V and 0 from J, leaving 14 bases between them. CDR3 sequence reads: CASSRTGPLSYEQYF. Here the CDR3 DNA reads TGTGCCAGCAGTCGGACGGGACCGCTCTCCTACGAGCAGTACTTC.

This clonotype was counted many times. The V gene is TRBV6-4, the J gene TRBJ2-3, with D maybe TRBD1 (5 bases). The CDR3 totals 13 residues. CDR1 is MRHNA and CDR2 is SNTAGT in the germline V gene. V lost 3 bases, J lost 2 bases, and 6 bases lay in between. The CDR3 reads CASSEGDTDTQYF. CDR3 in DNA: TGTGCCAGCAGTGAAGGGGACACAGATACGCAGTATTTT.

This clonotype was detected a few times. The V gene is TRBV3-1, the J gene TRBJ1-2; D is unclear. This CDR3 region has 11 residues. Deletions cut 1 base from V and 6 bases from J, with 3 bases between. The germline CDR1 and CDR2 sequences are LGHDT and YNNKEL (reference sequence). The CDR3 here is CASSQAHGYTF. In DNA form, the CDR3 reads TGTGCCAGCAGCCAAGCACATGGCTACACCTTC.

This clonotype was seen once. The CDR3 protein is CASSLSNPTDTQYF. The CDR3 nucleotides read TGCGCCAGCAGCTTGTCCAATCCCACAGATACGCAGTATTTT. The genes are TRBV5-1 and TRBJ2-3; D call uncertain. Germline CDR1 is SGHRS and CDR2 is YFSETQ. This CDR3 has 14 amino acids. V gave up 1 base and J gave up 2 bases, with 8 bases separating them.

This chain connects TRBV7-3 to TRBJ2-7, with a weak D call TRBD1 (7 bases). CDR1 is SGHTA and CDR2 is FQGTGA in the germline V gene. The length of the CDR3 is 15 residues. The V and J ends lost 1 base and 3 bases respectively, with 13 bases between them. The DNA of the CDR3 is TGTGCCAGCAGCTTAAGTTCAGGGGGAGGCTACGAGCAGTACTTC. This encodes CASSLSSGGGYEQYF.

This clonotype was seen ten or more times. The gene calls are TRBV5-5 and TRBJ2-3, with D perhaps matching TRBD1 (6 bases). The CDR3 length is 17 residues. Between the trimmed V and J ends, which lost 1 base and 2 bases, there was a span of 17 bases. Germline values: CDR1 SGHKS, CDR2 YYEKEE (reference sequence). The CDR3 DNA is TGTGCCAGCAGCTTGATTCAGGGGTTGGTCTCCACAGATACGCAGTATTTT. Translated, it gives CASSLIQGLVSTDTQYF.

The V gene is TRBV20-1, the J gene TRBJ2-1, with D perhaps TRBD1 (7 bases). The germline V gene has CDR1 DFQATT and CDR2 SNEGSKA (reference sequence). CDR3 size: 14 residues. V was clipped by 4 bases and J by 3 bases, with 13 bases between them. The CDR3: CSAMGGTVYNEQFF. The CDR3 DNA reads TGCAGTGCTATGGGCGGGACAGTCTACAATGAGCAGTTCTTC.

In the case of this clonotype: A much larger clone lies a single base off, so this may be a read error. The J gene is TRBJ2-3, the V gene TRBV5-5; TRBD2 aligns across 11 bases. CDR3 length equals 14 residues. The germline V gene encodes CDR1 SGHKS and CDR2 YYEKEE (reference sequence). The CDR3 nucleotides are TGTGTCAGCAGAAATAGCGGGGGGGTCGATACGCAGTATTTT. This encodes CVSRNSGGVDTQYF.

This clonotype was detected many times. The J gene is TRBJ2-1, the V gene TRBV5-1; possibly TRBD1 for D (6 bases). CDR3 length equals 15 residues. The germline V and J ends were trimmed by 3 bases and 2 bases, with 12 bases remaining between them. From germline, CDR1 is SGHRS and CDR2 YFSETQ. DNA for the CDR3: TGCGCCAGCAGCTCTGGACAGAGTACCTACAATGAGCAGTTCTTC. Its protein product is CASSSGQSTYNEQFF.

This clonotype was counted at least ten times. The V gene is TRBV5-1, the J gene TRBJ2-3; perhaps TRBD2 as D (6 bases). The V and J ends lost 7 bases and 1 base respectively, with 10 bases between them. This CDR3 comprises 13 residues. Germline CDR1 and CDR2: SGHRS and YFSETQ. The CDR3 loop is CASGGVRTDTQYF. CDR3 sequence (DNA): TGCGCCAGCGGCGGGGTTCGCACAGATACGCAGTATTTT.